This TCR beta chain appears in the sequencing data of a study of T cell clones after liver transplantation. This CDR3 is 17 amino acids long. Generated by immunoSEQ multiplex PCR, the TCRdb table keeps only in-frame clones and is missing some. The sample consists of 60,000 or so clones, 65% to 75% of them appearing once. The chain links TRBV21-1 to TRBJ1-4. TRBV21-1 is noted as a pseudogene. This receptor was taken from a human donor who received a liver transplant. The sequences come from CD4+ T cells from blood, collected before liver transplant. CDR3: CASSVWGGEATNEKLFF. The CDR3 DNA sequence: TGTGCCAGCAGCGTCTGGGGGGGAGAAGCAACTAATGAAAAACTGTTTTTT.